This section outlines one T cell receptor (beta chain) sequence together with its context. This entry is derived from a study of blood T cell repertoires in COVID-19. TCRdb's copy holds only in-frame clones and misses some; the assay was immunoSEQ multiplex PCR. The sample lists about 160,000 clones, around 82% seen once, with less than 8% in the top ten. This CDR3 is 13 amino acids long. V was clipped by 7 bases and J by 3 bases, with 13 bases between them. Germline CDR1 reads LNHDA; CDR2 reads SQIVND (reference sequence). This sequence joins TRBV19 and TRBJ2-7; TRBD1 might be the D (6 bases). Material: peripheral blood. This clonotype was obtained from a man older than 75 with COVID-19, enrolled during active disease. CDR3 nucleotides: TGTGCCAGTATGGGACATAGAAACTACGAGCAGTACTTC. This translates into CASMGHRNYEQYF.